The 22 T cell receptor beta chains presented below share a single source sample, sequenced in a study of spatial heterogeneity in lung cancer. Overall study findings and caveats: It was found that expanded intratumoral alpha and beta TCR counts tracked tumor mutation counts.

TCRdb passed the 5' RACE reads through MiXCR, listing each CDR3 protein once. The table has 3,000 to 4,000 distinct CDR3 sequences, roughly 5.2% seen once. These TCRs are of unknown antigen specificity. The time point here: sample taken at primary tumor resection. The specimen comprised lung tumor tissue, sampled at surgery. All receptors derive from a female donor with early-stage non-small cell lung cancer.

This clonotype was detected ten times or more. The gene calls are TRBV20-1 and TRBJ2-1; 15 bases map to TRBD2. After removal of 5 bases from V and 10 bases from J, the junction contained 9 bases not matched to a gene. In germline, CDR1 is DFQATT, CDR2 SNEGSKA (reference sequence). This CDR3 region has 15 residues. CDR3 residues: CSAPPGLAGGYEQFF. CDR3 bases: TGCAGTGCTCCTCCGGGACTAGCGGGAGGCTACGAGCAGTTCTTC.

This clonotype is deemed medium-sized. The chain couples TRBV5-6 to TRBJ2-6, with D tentatively TRBD2 (5 bases). CDR3 length: 16 amino acids. Per germline, CDR1 SGHDT and CDR2 YYEEEE. V lost 1 base and J 4 bases, leaving 12 bases between the germline ends. The CDR3 is CASSLMGVSGANVLTF. The CDR3 DNA reads as TGTGCCAGCAGCTTGATGGGAGTGTCCGGGGCCAACGTCCTGACTTTC.

This clonotype qualifies as medium-sized. The genes are TRBV7-8 and TRBJ2-2; 7 bases map to TRBD1. V was clipped by 8 bases and J by 2 bases; unmatched bases: 8. The CDR3 covers 15 residues. The V gene's germline CDR1 is SGHVS and CDR2 FQNEAQ. The CDR3 reads CASFPGTVNTGELFF. CDR3 bases: TGTGCCAGCTTTCCCGGGACAGTTAACACCGGGGAGCTGTTTTTT.

This clonotype counts as medium-sized. The V call is TRBV24-1, the J call TRBJ1-1, with D hard to call. Per germline, CDR1 KGHDR and CDR2 SFDVKD. V lost 9 bases and J lost 3, with 16 bases in between. The CDR3 extends over 14 amino acids. CDR3 region: CATRGGNLDTEAFF. The DNA of the CDR3 is TGTGCCACCCGTGGCGGTAATCTGGACACTGAAGCTTTCTTT.

This clonotype is labeled medium-sized (0.01 to 0.1%). This rearrangement joins TRBV10-3 to TRBJ2-3; weak D call: TRBD1 (6 bases). Trimming took off 4 bases at V and 4 bases at J, with 18 bases between the two ends. The CDR3 contains 16 residues. Germline V gene data show CDR1 as ENHRY and CDR2 as SYGVKD. CDR3 DNA sequence: TGTGCCATCAGTGGATCGTGGGACATCAGCGCAGATACGCAGTATTTT. Its translation is CAISGSWDISADTQYF.

This clonotype is termed medium-sized. The chain has TRBV20-1 and TRBJ2-3, with 11 bases fitting TRBD2. The CDR3 loop spans 14 amino acids. The ends lost 8 bases at V and 6 bases at J; junction bases unmatched: 10. Germline CDR1 reads DFQATT; CDR2 reads SNEGSKA (reference sequence). CDR3 in DNA: TGCAGTATCCTAGTAGCGGGAGGGCCGGATACGCAGTATTTT. Protein product: CSILVAGGPDTQYF.

This clonotype is medium-sized. This chain uses TRBV11-3 with TRBJ2-1, with 13 bases lining up with TRBD2. CDR3 length equals 16 residues. The germline gives CDR1 SGHNT, CDR2 YENEEA. The V and J ends lost 4 bases and 9 bases, in that order; junction bases with no gene match: 9. CDR3 in amino acids: CASSSGGTSGTSEQFF. CDR3 DNA sequence: TGTGCCAGCAGCTCAGGTGGGACTAGCGGGACTAGTGAGCAGTTCTTC. The full variable domain, rest sourced from reference TRBV11-3 and TRBJ2-1, is EAGVVQSPRYKIIEKKQPVAFWCNPISGHNTLYWYLQNLGQGPELLIRYENEEAVDDSQLPKDRFSAERLKGVDSTLKIQPAELGDSAVYLCASSSGGTSGTSEQFFGPGTRLTVL.

This clonotype counts as medium-sized. The chain uses TRBV30 and TRBJ1-1; D perhaps matches TRBD1 (6 bases). The CDR3 has 14 residues. Germline lookup yields CDR1 GTSNPN and CDR2 SVGIG (reference sequence). V was shortened by 3 bases and J by 11 bases, with 22 bases between the two germline ends. The DNA of the CDR3 is TGTGCCTGGAGCGACCGGGACACTATAGAGATGGCTTTCTTT. Its protein product is CAWSDRDTIEMAFF.

This clonotype is labeled medium-sized. Here the CDR3 reads CAISENGQGEGYTF. The CDR3 DNA reads TGTGCCATCAGTGAGAACGGACAGGGCGAAGGCTACACCTTC. The chain carries TRBV10-3 and TRBJ1-2; 8 positions match TRBD1. CDR3 length equals 14 residues. Trimming removed 2 bases from V and 8 bases from J; junction bases left unmatched: 7. Germline V CDR1 and CDR2: ENHRY, SYGVKD.

This clonotype is medium-sized (0.01 to 0.1%) in the sample. The V and J genes are TRBV27 and TRBJ2-3; D is ambiguous. V was shortened by 5 bases and J by 4 bases, with 10 bases between the two germline ends. The CDR3 runs to 13 residues. Germline CDR1 reads MNHEY; CDR2 reads SMNVEV (reference sequence). The CDR3 coding sequence is TGTGCCAGCAGTCCTCTCAGCTCAGATACGCAGTATTTT. Translation gives CASSPLSSDTQYF.

Ten or more counts support this clonotype. The chain recombines TRBV3-1 with TRBJ1-2, with 7 bases matching TRBD1. The CDR3 totals 15 residues. From germline, CDR1 is LGHDT and CDR2 YNNKEL (reference sequence). V was clipped by 1 base and J by 4 bases; unmatched bases: 6. CDR3 sequence reads: CASSQGTGWRYGYTF. In DNA, the CDR3 is TGTGCCAGCAGCCAAGGGACAGGCTGGCGCTATGGCTACACCTTC. Full variable domain (missing parts from reference TRBV3-1 and TRBJ1-2): DTAVSQTPKYLVTQMGNDKSIKCEQNLGHDTMYWYKQDSKKFLKIMFSYNNKELIINETVPNRFSPKSPDKAHLNLHINSLELGDSAVYFCASSQGTGWRYGYTFGSGTRLTVV.

This clonotype qualifies as medium-sized (0.01 to 0.1%). The chain employs TRBV4-2 and TRBJ2-1, with D perhaps TRBD2 (6 bases). This CDR3 has 18 amino acids. The V and J ends lost 2 bases and 3 bases respectively, with 20 bases between them. Germline values: CDR1 LGHNA, CDR2 YNFKEQ. This chain's CDR3 is CASSQFLAPKLNYNEQFF. As DNA, the CDR3 is TGTGCCAGCAGCCAATTCCTAGCGCCAAAACTAAACTACAATGAGCAGTTCTTC.

This clonotype is medium-sized. The chain carries TRBV15 and TRBJ1-2; D not resolved. Germline values: CDR1 LNHNV, CDR2 YYDKDF (reference sequence). CDR3 length: 13 residues. V lost 5 bases to trimming and J lost 5 bases, with 12 bases between them. The CDR3 nucleotides read TGTGCCACCAGCCAAGGTGGGGTATATGGCTACACCTTC. Amino acid sequence: CATSQGGVYGYTF.

This clonotype is termed medium-sized. V and J are TRBV30 and TRBJ2-6; unclear D gene. The CDR3 is made up of 12 amino acids. With 2 bases removed from V and 1 base from J, the gap between germline ends came to 0 bases. The germline V gene encodes CDR1 GTSNPN and CDR2 SVGIG (reference sequence). In nucleotides, the CDR3 is TGTGCCTGGAGTTCTGGGGCCAACGTCCTGACTTTC. It is translated as CAWSSGANVLTF.

This clonotype is categorized as medium-sized. The CDR3 here is CASSFGGGLIYNEQFF. The CDR3 DNA follows: TGTGCCAGCAGCTTCGGTGGCGGCCTCATTTACAATGAGCAGTTCTTC. This rearrangement joins TRBV13 to TRBJ2-1; D unresolved. Per germline, CDR1 PRHDT and CDR2 FYEKMQ (reference sequence). Trimming took 3 bases from V and 4 from J, leaving 16 bases between them. The CDR3 spans 16 residues.

The chain has TRBV30 and TRBJ1-3; no reliable D call. Germline V gene sequence: CDR1 GTSNPN, CDR2 SVGIG (reference sequence). The CDR3 has 12 amino acids. Trimming took off 4 bases at V and 7 bases at J, with 11 bases between the two ends. The CDR3 protein is CAWKRSGNTIYF. The CDR3 DNA follows: TGTGCCTGGAAGCGGTCGGGGAACACCATATATTTT.

This clonotype is termed medium-sized (0.01 to 0.1%). The J gene is TRBJ2-3, the V gene TRBV24-1, with 13 bases matching TRBD2. There are 16 residues in the CDR3. Germline V lookup: CDR1 KGHDR, CDR2 SFDVKD. J lost 6 bases, V lost 3 bases, and 5 bases had no gene match. CDR3: CATSDRTSGSSDTQYF. The CDR3 DNA reads as TGTGCCACCAGTGATCGGACTAGCGGGAGCTCGGATACGCAGTATTTT.

At least ten counts were recorded for this clonotype. The genes are TRBV7-8 and TRBJ2-3; TRBD2 might be the D (5 bases). CDR3 length: 15 amino acids. Trimming took 0 bases from V and 1 from J, leaving 8 bases between them. The germline gives CDR1 SGHVS, CDR2 FQNEAQ. This chain's CDR3 is CASSLAGVGTDTQYF. The CDR3 nucleotides are TGTGCCAGCAGCTTAGCGGGAGTAGGCACAGATACGCAGTATTTT.

This clonotype was counted at least ten times. J is TRBJ2-7 and V is TRBV20-1; 8 nucleotides match TRBD2. Trimming at V came to 6 bases and at J to 0 bases, leaving 10 bases not matched to a gene. Per germline, CDR1 DFQATT and CDR2 SNEGSKA (reference sequence). This CDR3 has 15 amino acids. CDR3 nucleotide sequence: TGCAGTGCGAATTCTCTAGCGGGTCTCTCCTACGAGCAGTACTTC. This encodes CSANSLAGLSYEQYF.

In this sample, this clonotype turned up many times. The genes are TRBV2 and TRBJ2-2; no definite D call. V was shortened by 6 bases and J by 6 bases, with 11 bases between the two germline ends. The CDR3 contains 13 residues. Germline values: CDR1 SNHLY, CDR2 FYNNEI. In DNA form, the CDR3 reads TGTGCCAGCAGAGTTAGGTTCGCCGGGGAGCTGTTTTTT. Protein: CASRVRFAGELFF.

By proportion, this clonotype is large. V gene TRBV15 combines with J gene TRBJ1-1, with 8 bases aligning to TRBD1. From germline, CDR1 is LNHNV and CDR2 YYDKDF (reference sequence). This CDR3 has 17 residues. V lost 2 bases and J lost 3; bases outside the gene matches: 11. This CDR3 is CATSRWRPTGGHTEAFF. CDR3 nucleotides: TGTGCCACCAGCAGATGGAGACCCACAGGGGGACACACTGAAGCTTTCTTT.

This clonotype was picked up many times. V is TRBV29-1 and J is TRBJ2-1; D assignment may be TRBD1 or TRBD2 (5 bases each). V dropped 7 bases and J dropped 10 bases, with 29 bases sitting between them. Germline V lookup: CDR1 SQVTM, CDR2 ANQGSEA. The CDR3 has 16 residues. CDR3 region: CSARGDSMGTRAEQFF. Written as DNA, the CDR3 is TGCAGCGCGAGAGGCGATTCGATGGGGACCAGGGCGGAGCAGTTCTTC.